The clone carrying this TCR beta chain was observed many times. Germline CDR1 DFQATT, CDR2 SNEGSKA (reference sequence). Between the trimmed V and J ends, which lost 1 base and 7 bases, there was a span of 14 bases. The CDR3 is 14 residues long. Sequencing was done on patients that had shown CD8+CD57+ cell expansion by flow cytometry. The data were taken from a study of CD8+CD57+ T cells in acquired aplastic anemia. The wider study: Sorted CD4+ and CD8+ cells gave an average of approximately 3 ug of DNA.

Genomic DNA constituted the template upon which TCR beta VDJ and CDR3 profiling was performed. TCRdb reanalysed the reads using MiXCR and keeps one entry per CDR3 protein. This table has about 220,000 distinct CDR3 sequences, roughly half appearing once. The source of this sequence is a human donor with aplastic anemia. The gene calls are TRBV20-1 and TRBJ1-5; weak D call: TRBD1 (5 bases). Specimen: sorted CD4+, CD8+, or CD8+CD57+ T cells (not recorded which) from PBMCs. As DNA, the CDR3 is TGCAGTGCTAGAGGAGGCGGGGACGACCAGCCCCAGCATTTT. Translating gives CSARGGGDDQPQHF.